This T cell receptor (beta chain) was identified during a study of blood T cell repertoires in COVID-19. Study in general: Samples taken during acute and convalescent COVID-19 were collected in the United States, Italy and Spain. The analysed material was cDNA or gDNA that came from T cells, B-cell-depleted T cells, or PBMCs.

As originally analysed: Estimation of nucleated cell counts relied on the amplification of reference gene primers. Assay: immunoSEQ multiplex PCR; the TCRdb copy retains only in-frame clones and omits some. D and trimming were read from the DNA, whereas the V and J calls and clone size are those reported in that table. Altogether some 250,000 clones are present, over 70% being singletons, with the ten largest covering around 6%. The specimen sequenced was peripheral blood. The TCR comes from a man older than 75 with acute or convalescent COVID-19.

The CDR3 nucleotides read TGTGCCAGCAGTGAGCGAGGACAGATCTATGGCTACACCTTC. Translation gives CASSERGQIYGYTF. The rearrangement uses TRBV25-1 and TRBJ1-2, with a weak D call TRBD1 (6 bases). The CDR3 consists of 14 residues. V was clipped by 3 bases and J by 4 bases, with 12 bases between them. Per the germline V gene, CDR1 is MGHDK and CDR2 is SYGVNS.